This T cell receptor (beta chain) was captured in a study of T cell repertoires in cytomegalovirus infection. Study as a whole: Indications of both CMV infection and matching HLA type were provided by public TCR beta signatures.

A note on this clonotype: Its antigen is unidentified.

TCRdb called the reads again in MiXCR, with one record for every CDR3 protein. The sample shows about 740,000 distinct CDR3 sequences, 35% of them seen only once. The CDR3 runs to 15 residues. Trimming left V 5 bases short and J 6 bases short, with 19 bases between. Study-wide results and limits: Individuals carrying CMV plus the relevant HLA were identified by cumulative frequency of public TCR beta families. Dominant in the ex vivo response were TCR beta clonotypes restricted by HLA-C and specific for CMV.

This chain joins TRBV12-3 or TRBV12-4 and TRBJ1-1, with a possible D match to TRBD1 (6 bases). Sequencing was carried out using PBMCs. The origin of this receptor is a human donor in good health (CMV status not recorded). Some clones in this sample may be carry-over from other donors' samples. CDR3 sequence reads: CASSAFWGARAEAFF. CDR3 coding DNA: TGTGCCAGCAGTGCCTTTTGGGGGGCAAGGGCTGAAGCTTTCTTT.